The T cell receptor (beta chain) described here comes from a study of cytomegalovirus exposure and HLA in healthy donors. The study, taken as a whole, reports: High sensitivity and specificity were reportedly achieved when the classifier diagnosed cytomegalovirus status.

Concerning this clone: Antigen specificity is unknown.

It was with 60 Vbeta and 13 Jbeta primers that the PCR ran. Clones were read by immunoSEQ multiplex PCR, and TCRdb kept only the in-frame ones, dropping some. This repertoire shows some 200,000 clones, 70% to 85% found once; its top ten account for approximately 0.5%. The CDR3 totals 15 residues. From germline, CDR1 is MNHNY and CDR2 SVGAGI (reference sequence). Trimming at V came to 7 bases and at J to 3 bases, leaving 11 bases not matched to a gene. The chain is built from TRBV6-6 and TRBJ2-7, with TRBD2 identical over 8 bases. Sequenced sample: PBMCs. The TCR originated in a middle-aged woman in good health and CMV-seronegative. DNA for the CDR3: TGTGCCAGCATATCTCGGGGGGGGTCTGGCTACGAGCAGTACTTC. Its translation is CASISRGGSGYEQYF.